The 30 T cell receptor beta chains below were found in one sample sequenced in a study of blood T cell repertoires in COVID-19. Libraries were prepared by immunoSEQ multiplex PCR; TCRdb keeps only in-frame clonotypes and omits some of them. The sample includes about 250,000 clones, roughly 88% seen only once; the top ten take approximately 6%. The source material was peripheral blood. The receptors here all came from a woman aged 80 or over with COVID-19, enrolled during active disease.

The CDR3 sequence is CASRATGGGPVNTEAFF. Written as DNA, the CDR3 is TGTGCCAGCAGAGCCACAGGGGGAGGGCCAGTGAACACTGAAGCTTTCTTT. The V call is TRBV5-8, the J call TRBJ1-1, with 8 nucleotides matching TRBD1. The CDR3 is 17 residues long. The germline CDR1 and CDR2 sequences are SGHTS and YDEGEE. Trimming cost V 5 bases and J 0 bases; bases outside gene matches: 12.

The J gene is TRBJ2-5, the V gene TRBV7-7; D not resolved. V lost 4 bases to trimming and J lost 5 bases, with 8 bases between them. Germline V gene data show CDR1 as SSHAT and CDR2 as FNYEAQ (reference sequence). The CDR3 is made up of 12 amino acids. CDR3 region: CASSSSRETQYF. The CDR3, as DNA: TGTGCCAGCAGCTCGAGCCGGGAGACCCAGTACTTC.

This chain uses TRBV30 with TRBJ1-4; D unclear. Trimming shortened V by 5 bases and J by 5 bases, and 9 bases separated the two germline ends. CDR3 length: 12 residues. Germline V gives CDR1 GTSNPN, CDR2 SVGIG (reference sequence). The CDR3 loop reads CAWAPGNEKLFF. The CDR3 nucleotides are TGTGCCTGGGCACCGGGGAATGAAAAACTGTTTTTT.

The genes are TRBV6-1 and TRBJ2-2, with 7 bases that match TRBD1. This CDR3 is 17 amino acids long. V lost 2 bases to trimming and J lost 6 bases; unmatched junction nucleotides: 12. The germline gives CDR1 MNHNS, CDR2 SASEGT. The CDR3 sequence: CASSESVTGIFSGELFF. Here the CDR3 DNA reads TGTGCCAGCAGTGAATCTGTGACAGGGATTTTTTCCGGGGAGCTGTTTTTT.

This chain's CDR3 is CASSESGGGRQETQYF. Written as DNA, the CDR3 is TGCGCCAGCAGTGAGTCTGGCGGGGGCCGACAAGAGACCCAGTACTTC. This chain connects TRBV10-1 to TRBJ2-5, with a tentative D call TRBD2 (7 bases). The germline CDR1 and CDR2 sequences are WNHNN and SYGVQD (reference sequence). The ends were cut back, 0 bases at V and 2 bases at J, with 13 bases in the middle. The CDR3 contains 16 residues.

The chain combines TRBV9 with TRBJ2-1; 13 positions match TRBD2. Per germline, CDR1 SGDLS and CDR2 YYNGEE. The CDR3 covers 18 residues. Trimming cost V 0 bases and J 8 bases; bases outside gene matches: 11. The CDR3 is CASSVATSGGALIDEQFF. CDR3 nucleotides: TGTGCCAGCAGCGTAGCAACTAGCGGGGGGGCCCTGATCGATGAGCAGTTCTTC.

The chain links TRBV7-8 to TRBJ1-5; weak D call: TRBD1 (6 bases). V lost 0 bases and J 3 bases, leaving 12 bases between the germline ends. Germline CDR1 SGHVS, CDR2 FQNEAQ. This CDR3 has 16 residues. The CDR3 bases are TGTGCCAGCAGCTTAGCGGGCAGGGGTGACAATCAGCCCCAGCATTTT. It is translated as CASSLAGRGDNQPQHF.

This clone was seen just once. The chain uses TRBV2 and TRBJ1-5; D is perhaps TRBD1 (5 bases). The CDR3 length is 15 residues. Germline CDR1 reads SNHLY; CDR2 reads FYNNEI. V shed 7 bases and J shed 5 bases, with 18 bases lying between them. In nucleotides, the CDR3 is TGTGCCAGCACCGGTGGGAAGGCGGGGGATCAGCCCCAGCATTTT. Translated: CASTGGKAGDQPQHF.

The V gene is TRBV30, the J gene TRBJ1-3, with 11 bases matching TRBD1. Losses at the gene ends were 6 bases for V and 0 bases for J; bases not matched to a gene: 10. Germline V gene sequence: CDR1 GTSNPN, CDR2 SVGIG (reference sequence). The CDR3 consists of 17 residues. CDR3 nucleotide sequence: TGTGCCTGTTGGGGACAGGGGGGGAATCACTCTGGAAACACCATATATTTT. Translated, it gives CACWGQGGNHSGNTIYF.

This chain links TRBV6-5 with TRBJ1-1; 8 bases are shared with TRBD1. The CDR3 is 14 amino acids. The germline CDR1 and CDR2 sequences are MNHEY and SVGAGI. Losses at the gene ends were 7 bases for V and 1 base for J; bases not matched to a gene: 5. The CDR3, as DNA: TGTGCCAGCACCGGGGACAGGAGGAACACTGAAGCTTTCTTT. The encoded protein is CASTGDRRNTEAFF.

This clone has only one observation. DNA for the CDR3: TGTGCCACCAGCAGGGCCGGGACAGGGGGCCCAAGAGCCGGGGAGCTGTTTTTT. Amino acid sequence: CATSRAGTGGPRAGELFF. The V and J genes are TRBV15 and TRBJ2-2; TRBD1 matches at 12 bases. The germline V gene encodes CDR1 LNHNV and CDR2 YYDKDF (reference sequence). The V segment lost 3 bases and the J segment 6 bases; nucleotides outside the gene matches: 11. The CDR3 is 18 amino acids. The variable domain in full, with the rest retrieved from reference TRBV15 and TRBJ2-2, is DAMVIQNPRYQVTQFGKPVTLSCSQTLNHNVMYWYQQKSSQAPKLLFHYYDKDFNNEADTPDNFQSRRPNTSFCFLDIRSPGLGDTAMYLCATSRAGTGGPRAGELFFGEGSRLTVL.

This rearrangement joins TRBV6-2 or TRBV6-3 to TRBJ2-5; the D gene is possibly TRBD2 (5 bases). The CDR3 sequence is 13 residues long. The V and J ends lost 5 bases and 3 bases respectively, with 10 bases between them. CDR1 and CDR2 from the germline V gene are MNHEY and SVGEGT. CDR3 sequence: CASSRASKETQYF. In DNA form, the CDR3 reads TGTGCCAGCAGTAGGGCTAGCAAAGAGACCCAGTACTTC.

The rearrangement links TRBV21-1 to TRBJ2-3; TRBD2, as called in the table, went unchecked against the DNA. TRBV21-1 is a recognized pseudogene. The CDR3 runs 20 residues. The CDR3 DNA reads TGTGCCAGCAGCAAAGAAATGGGACCCGGGACTAGCGGGGGTACAGATACGCAGTATTTT. This encodes CASSKEMGPGTSGGTDTQYF.

This clone was seen a single time. This chain joins TRBV6-5 and TRBJ2-7, with 9 bases aligning to TRBD1. V lost 2 bases and J lost 4; bases outside the gene matches: 6. Germline values: CDR1 MNHEY, CDR2 SVGAGI. CDR3 length equals 15 residues. Here the CDR3 reads CASSYTRTGAYEQYF. The CDR3 DNA follows: TGTGCCAGCAGTTACACGCGGACAGGGGCTTACGAGCAGTACTTC.

The J gene is TRBJ2-3, the V gene TRBV15; 9 bases match TRBD1. The CDR3 contains 15 residues. With 8 bases clipped from V and 3 bases from J, the junction kept 9 bases outside the gene matches. The V gene's germline CDR1 is LNHNV and CDR2 YYDKDF (reference sequence). The CDR3 here is CATRFNRGLTDTQYF. The CDR3 nucleotides are TGTGCCACCCGCTTTAACAGGGGGCTGACAGATACGCAGTATTTT.

The chain joins TRBV28 to TRBJ1-1; D is unresolved. Germline-derived CDR1 and CDR2 are MDHEN and SYDVKM. The CDR3 has 14 amino acids. The V end was cut by 6 bases, the J end by 1 base, with 12 bases between. CDR3 sequence (DNA): TGTGCCAGCAGATACAGAGGGTGGAACACTGAAGCTTTCTTT. This translates into CASRYRGWNTEAFF. Drawing the rest from reference TRBV28 and TRBJ1-1, the complete variable domain is DVKVTQSSRYLVKRTGEKVFLECVQDMDHENMFWYRQDPGLGLRLIYFSYDVKMKEKGDIPEGYSVSREKKERFSLILESASTNQTSMYLCASRYRGWNTEAFFGQGTRLTVV.

The gene calls are TRBV5-8 and TRBJ1-2; 9 positions agree with TRBD1. Germline V CDR1 and CDR2: SGHTS, YDEGEE. The CDR3 contains 12 residues. V trimming: 5 bases; J trimming: 8 bases; junction bases outside the gene matches: 4. The chain's CDR3 is CASRRTGEGYTF. DNA of the CDR3: TGTGCCAGCAGGCGGACAGGGGAAGGCTACACCTTC.

This clone has only one observation. The chain has TRBV6-4 and TRBJ1-2, with D perhaps TRBD1 (5 bases). The ends were cut back, 3 bases at V and 0 bases at J, with 11 bases in the middle. Germline-derived CDR1 and CDR2 are MRHNA and SNTAGT. This CDR3 spans 15 amino acids. The CDR3 region has the DNA TGTGCCAGCAGTGAACAGGACAATTCTAACTATGGCTACACCTTC. It specifies CASSEQDNSNYGYTF.

The genes are TRBV2 and TRBJ2-2, with D unclear. Trimming took off 3 bases at V and 1 base at J, with 12 bases between the two ends. This CDR3 is 16 amino acids long. Per germline, CDR1 SNHLY and CDR2 FYNNEI. The CDR3 nucleotides read TGTGCCAGCAGTGAGTGGCAGGCCGTGAACACCGGGGAGCTGTTTTTT. Protein: CASSEWQAVNTGELFF.

This clone came up once. The DNA of the CDR3 is TGTGCCAGCAGTTTTCAAGACAGGGGTAATTCACCCCTCCACTTT. This sequence encodes CASSFQDRGNSPLHF. This chain joins TRBV27 and TRBJ1-6; 8 nucleotides match TRBD1. With 3 bases clipped from V and 6 bases from J, the junction kept 4 bases outside the gene matches. The length of the CDR3 is 15 residues. Germline V gene data show CDR1 as MNHEY and CDR2 as SMNVEV (reference sequence).

The chain uses TRBV7-2 and TRBJ1-4; TRBD1 matches 8 bases. In germline, CDR1 is SGHTA, CDR2 FQGNSA. Unmatched junction bases numbered 11, after V lost 6 bases and J lost 2 bases. The CDR3 contains 17 residues. CDR3 region: CASSPRQGSLTNEKLFF. The CDR3 DNA is TGTGCCAGCAGTCCCAGACAGGGGAGTCTTACTAATGAAAAACTGTTTTTT.

The gene calls are TRBV4-3 and TRBJ2-7; 7 nucleotides line up with TRBD1. Germline CDR1 LGHNA, CDR2 YSLEER. V trimming: 1 base; J trimming: 2 bases; junction bases outside the gene matches: 5. The CDR3 has 15 residues. Written as DNA, the CDR3 is TGCGCCAGCAGCCAAGGGACAGGTCTAACCTACGAGCAGTACTTC. This codes for CASSQGTGLTYEQYF.

The chain links TRBV3-1 (or the pseudogene TRBV3-2) to TRBJ1-1; TRBD1 might be the D (5 bases). Germline-derived CDR1 and CDR2 are LGHDT and YNNKEL (reference sequence). The CDR3 contains 14 residues. V shed 0 bases and J shed 4 bases, with 9 bases lying between them. CDR3 residues: CASSQEGVGTEAFF. As DNA, the CDR3 is TGTGCCAGCAGCCAAGAAGGGGTTGGCACTGAAGCTTTCTTT.

This chain uses TRBV5-4 with TRBJ1-1; 9 bases line up with TRBD1. The CDR3 is 15 amino acids. V shed 3 bases and J 5 bases; nucleotides not matched to a gene: 8. CDR1 SGHNT and CDR2 YYREEE come from the germline V gene (reference sequence). The CDR3 here is CASSYRPTGGTEAFF. The CDR3 bases are TGTGCCAGCAGCTACCGCCCGACAGGGGGAACTGAAGCTTTCTTT.

This rearrangement joins TRBV24-1 to TRBJ1-2; TRBD1 matches at 7 bases. The junction had 2 bases not matched to a gene; V was cut back by 6 bases and J by 2 bases. The CDR3 has 13 amino acids. Per the germline V gene, CDR1 is KGHDR and CDR2 is SFDVKD. This CDR3 is CATSRGQNYGYTF. DNA for the CDR3: TGTGCCACCAGTCGGGGACAGAACTATGGCTACACCTTC.

V is TRBV28 and J is TRBJ1-2, with D maybe TRBD1 (5 bases). The CDR3 is made up of 15 amino acids. Per germline, CDR1 MDHEN and CDR2 SYDVKM. With 4 bases removed from V and 2 bases from J, the gap between germline ends came to 14 bases. This CDR3 is CASSWGGRSNYGYTF. CDR3 DNA sequence: TGTGCCAGCAGTTGGGGGGGGAGGTCAAACTATGGCTACACCTTC.

The J gene is TRBJ2-2, the V gene TRBV28; D might be TRBD2 (6 bases). Looked up from germline, CDR1 is MDHEN and CDR2 is SYDVKM. V was clipped by 6 bases and J by 5 bases, with 13 bases between them. This CDR3 contains 14 residues. This CDR3 is CASRRDGGTGELFF. The CDR3 DNA reads as TGTGCCAGCAGACGGGACGGGGGAACCGGGGAGCTGTTTTTT.

The rearrangement links TRBV2 to TRBJ1-5; D may be TRBD1 (5 bases). Between the trimmed V and J ends, which lost 2 bases and 3 bases, there was a span of 11 bases. This CDR3 region has 15 residues. Germline V gives CDR1 SNHLY, CDR2 FYNNEI. The CDR3 loop is CASSETQDNNQPQHF. The CDR3 DNA follows: TGTGCCAGCAGTGAAACACAGGATAACAATCAGCCCCAGCATTTT.

The rearrangement links TRBV6-6 to TRBJ2-2; 7 bases are a match to TRBD1. Germline CDR1 and CDR2: MNHNY and SVGAGI (reference sequence). The V and J ends lost 7 bases and 3 bases, in that order; junction bases with no gene match: 11. The CDR3 is 16 amino acids. CDR3 nucleotide sequence: TGTGCCAGCATTAGTTCTGACAGGGAGCACACCGGGGAGCTGTTTTTT. Translated, it gives CASISSDREHTGELFF.

The chain employs TRBV6-4 and TRBJ2-2; 7 bases are a match to TRBD1. CDR1 MRHNA and CDR2 SNTAGT come from the germline V gene. This CDR3 comprises 14 residues. The V and J ends lost 6 bases and 2 bases, in that order; junction bases with no gene match: 3. The CDR3 sequence is CASRGDRNTGELFF. The CDR3 bases are TGTGCCAGCAGGGGGGACAGAAACACCGGGGAGCTGTTTTTT.